Following are 6 T cell receptor beta chains from one sample sequenced in a study of persistence of HIV-infected CD4 T cells. For these receptors, no antigen is known. The libraries were made with immunoSEQ version 4 in survey mode. Produced via immunoSEQ multiplex PCR; TCRdb's table is partial and in-frame only. Of 40,000 or so clones listed, roughly 90% were seen once; the top ten hold 0.95% to 1.1%. Cells were stimulated nonspecifically with anti-CD3/anti-CD28 magnetic beads. Sorting of responding CD4+ T cells relied on upregulated CD40 ligand together with CD69. The sequencing here drew on CD4+ T cells sorted from PBMCs after approximately 19-hour stimulation, taken from a patient who received antiretroviral therapy. Receptors originate from an adult man with HIV who was CMV-seropositive.

This clone has more than one count but fewer than ten. In the same sample, other DNA sequences code for this CDR3. The V and J genes are TRBV3-1 (or the pseudogene TRBV3-2) and TRBJ1-1; D gene uncertain. Germline CDR1 LGHDT, CDR2 YNNKEL (reference sequence). V gave up 2 bases and J gave up 5 bases, with 6 bases separating them. The CDR3 spans 12 residues. The CDR3 spells CASSQRRTEAFF. In DNA, the CDR3 is TGTGCCAGCAGCCAACGAAGAACTGAAGCTTTCTTT.

The CDR3 loop reads CASSADRVNTEAFF. The CDR3 DNA follows: TGTGCCAGCAGTGCAGACAGGGTGAACACTGAAGCTTTCTTT. The gene calls are TRBV2 and TRBJ1-1; 7 bases are shared with TRBD1. J was trimmed by 0 bases and V by 4 bases; bases with no gene match: 2. Looked up from germline, CDR1 is SNHLY and CDR2 is FYNNEI. There are 14 residues in the CDR3.

This chain connects TRBV28 to TRBJ1-1; D uncertain. This CDR3 is built from 14 residues. Between the trimmed V and J ends, which lost 3 bases and 0 bases, there was a span of 8 bases. Per germline, CDR1 MDHEN and CDR2 SYDVKM. The CDR3 reads CASSFGLMNTEAFF. The CDR3 DNA follows: TGTGCCAGCAGTTTTGGACTCATGAACACTGAAGCTTTCTTT.

This chain joins TRBV4-1 and TRBJ2-2, with TRBD2 matching over 7 bases. Germline-derived CDR1 and CDR2 are MGHRA and YSYEKL. V was clipped by 0 bases and J by 8 bases; unmatched bases: 9. CDR3 length equals 16 residues. As DNA, the CDR3 is TGCGCCAGCAGCCAAGAGAGGACTAGAGCTTTAGGGGAGCTGTTTTTT. It encodes CASSQERTRALGELFF.

This sequence joins TRBV27 and TRBJ2-1, with TRBD2 matching over 12 bases. This CDR3 has 13 residues. Germline loops: CDR1 MNHEY, CDR2 SMNVEV (reference sequence). V lost 6 bases to trimming and J lost 10 bases; unmatched junction nucleotides: 4. The CDR3: CASRLAGGREQFF. CDR3 bases: TGTGCCAGCAGACTAGCGGGGGGCCGAGAGCAGTTCTTC.

The chain recombines TRBV29-1 with TRBJ1-1; 9 nucleotides align to TRBD1. J lost 1 base, V lost 6 bases, and 3 bases had no gene match. This CDR3 has 13 amino acids. Germline V lookup: CDR1 SQVTM, CDR2 ANQGSEA. CDR3 DNA sequence: TGCAGCGTAGGGGACAGGGCGAACACTGAAGCTTTCTTT. It codes for CSVGDRANTEAFF.